This T cell receptor (beta chain) was captured by sequencing in a study of T cells in Graves' hyperthyroidism and ophthalmopathy. Study background: Before treatment of any kind, peripheral blood was taken at initial diagnosis. Study findings and constraints: Blood held most thyroid clonotypes expanded above 0.001 frequency.

It was RNA transcripts that yielded the amplified TCR beta CDR3 regions. When the TCR CDR3 underwent first-round RT-PCR, the HTBI primer set was used. One entry per CDR3 protein, called by TCRdb with MiXCR from the multiplex PCR reads. The table has over 700,000 distinct CDR3 sequences, 30% to 40% seen once; the top ten hold more than 25%. CDR3 length: 14 amino acids. The germline V gene has CDR1 ENHRY and CDR2 SYGVKD. Trimming pared 4 bases from V and 3 bases from J, leaving 12 bases between. A word on this clonotype: The antigen is undetermined.

Graves' hyperthyroidism was deemed stable absent ophthalmopathy progression within 18 months. The diagnoses drew upon clinical symptoms, serum thyroxine and TRAb, thyroid ultrasound and orbital computed tomography. The clonotype originates from a woman aged 40 to 50 with Graves' hyperthyroidism. The chain employs TRBV10-3 and TRBJ1-2; D might be TRBD1 (5 bases). The sample consisted of blood. CDR3: CAISGSGPDYGYTF. The CDR3 nucleotides are TGTGCCATCAGTGGTTCAGGGCCGGACTATGGCTACACCTTC.